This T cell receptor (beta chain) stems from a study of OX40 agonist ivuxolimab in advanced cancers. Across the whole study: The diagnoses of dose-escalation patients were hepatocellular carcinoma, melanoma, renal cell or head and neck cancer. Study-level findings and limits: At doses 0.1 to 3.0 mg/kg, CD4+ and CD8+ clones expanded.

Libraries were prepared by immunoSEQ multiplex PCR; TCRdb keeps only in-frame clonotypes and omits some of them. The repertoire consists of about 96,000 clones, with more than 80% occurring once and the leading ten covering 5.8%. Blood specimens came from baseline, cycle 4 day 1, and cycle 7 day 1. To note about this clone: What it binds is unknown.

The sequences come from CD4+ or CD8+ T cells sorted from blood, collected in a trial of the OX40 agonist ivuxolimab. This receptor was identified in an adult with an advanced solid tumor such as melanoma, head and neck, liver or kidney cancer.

DNA of the CDR3: TGTGCCAGTAGGCAACGACAGGGGGCAGGCAATGAGCAGTTCTTC. Its protein is CASRQRQGAGNEQFF. This chain links TRBV19 with TRBJ2-1; 10 nucleotides align to TRBD1. V shed 6 bases, J shed 6 bases, and the junction held 8 bases outside the gene matches. The CDR3 totals 15 residues. Per the germline V gene, CDR1 is LNHDA and CDR2 is SQIVND (reference sequence).